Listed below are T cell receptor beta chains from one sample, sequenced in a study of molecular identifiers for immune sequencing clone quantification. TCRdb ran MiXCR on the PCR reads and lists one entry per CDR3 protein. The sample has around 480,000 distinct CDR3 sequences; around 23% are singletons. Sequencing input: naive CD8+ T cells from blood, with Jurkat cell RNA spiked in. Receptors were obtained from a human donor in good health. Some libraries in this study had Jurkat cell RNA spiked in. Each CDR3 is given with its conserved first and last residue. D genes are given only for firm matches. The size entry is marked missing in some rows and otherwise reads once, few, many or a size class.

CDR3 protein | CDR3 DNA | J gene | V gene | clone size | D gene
CASGDRPDDLNTEAFF | TGCGCCAGCGGAGACCGGCCGGACGACTTGAACACTGAAGCTTTCTTT | TRBJ1-1 | TRBV5-1 | many | -
CASSLGSAWSTEAFF | TGTGCCAGCAGTTTAGGGTCGGCATGGAGCACTGAAGCTTTCTTT | TRBJ1-1 | TRBV12-3/TRBV12-4 | - | -
CASSLLLEYEQYF | TGCGCCAGCAGCCTCCTTCTAGAGTACGAGCAGTACTTC | TRBJ2-7 | TRBV4-3 | - | -
CSVAHRDGYNEQFF | TGCAGCGTTGCCCACCGCGACGGATACAATGAGCAGTTCTTC | TRBJ2-1 | TRBV29-1 | few | -
CASSQDGRAWETQYF | TGCGCCAGCAGCCAAGACGGGCGCGCCTGGGAGACCCAGTACTTC | TRBJ2-5 | TRBV4-1 | many | -
CANSYGTGQPQHF | TGTGCCAACAGTTACGGGACGGGGCAGCCCCAGCATTTT | TRBJ1-5 | TRBV27 | - | -
CASSLESGGAYEQYF | TGTGCCAGCAGTTTGGAAAGCGGGGGGGCCTACGAGCAGTACTTC | TRBJ2-7 | TRBV12-3/TRBV12-4 | - | TRBD2
CASRSARGHLNTEAFF | TGTGCCAGCAGGAGCGCCAGGGGGCACTTGAACACTGAAGCTTTCTTT | TRBJ1-1 | TRBV12-3/TRBV12-4 | few | TRBD1
CASGVGNQPQHF | TGTGCCAGCGGGGTTGGAAATCAGCCCCAGCATTTT | TRBJ1-5 | TRBV27 | many | -
CASSPRTETNTGELFF | TGTGCCAGCAGTCCAAGGACGGAGACGAACACCGGGGAGCTGTTTTTT | TRBJ2-2 | TRBV28 | - | -
CASSLRTSGGDTQYF | TGTGCCAGCAGCCTTCGGACTAGCGGGGGGGATACGCAGTATTTT | TRBJ2-3 | TRBV13 | few | TRBD2
CASSQPDTPGANVLTF | TGCGCCAGCAGCCAGCCAGACACCCCTGGGGCCAACGTCCTGACTTTC | TRBJ2-6 | TRBV4-1 | few | -
CASSSGDYGYTF | TGTGCCAGTAGTTCAGGGGACTATGGCTACACCTTC | TRBJ1-2 | TRBV19 | few | -
CASRLTSGSLWTQYF | TGTGCCAGCAGATTGACTAGCGGGTCCTTATGGACCCAGTACTTC | TRBJ2-5 | TRBV6-2/TRBV6-3 | many | TRBD2
CASSYSQEEQYF | TGTGCCAGCAGTTACAGCCAGGAGGAGCAGTACTTC | TRBJ2-7 | TRBV6-2/TRBV6-3 | many | -
CASNRLSGVFDEQYF | TGTGCCAGCAACAGACTATCGGGAGTGTTTGACGAGCAGTACTTC | TRBJ2-7 | TRBV6-1 | - | -
CASGPSGANVLTF | TGTGCCAGCGGGCCCTCTGGGGCCAACGTCCTGACTTTC | TRBJ2-6 | TRBV7-6 | many | -
CASKAGSSSYEQYF | TGTGCCAGCAAGGCGGGGTCCAGCTCCTACGAGCAGTACTTC | TRBJ2-7 | TRBV6-5 | - | -
CAISETSGAPSVDTQYF | TGTGCCATCAGTGAGACTTCAGGGGCCCCCTCTGTAGATACGCAGTATTTT | TRBJ2-3 | TRBV10-3 | few | -
CASSLSRGGNEKLFF | TGTGCCAGCAGTTTATCGCGGGGTGGCAATGAAAAACTGTTTTTT | TRBJ1-4 | TRBV27 | - | -
CASSLGTGYYEQYF | TGTGCCAGCAGTTTGGGGACAGGGTACTACGAGCAGTACTTC | TRBJ2-7 | TRBV27 | - | TRBD1
CASSPRRTYEQYF | TGTGCCAGCAGTCCCCGACGGACCTACGAGCAGTACTTC | TRBJ2-7 | TRBV27 | few | -
CASSAWGRGTDTQYF | TGTGCCAGCAGTGCTTGGGGGCGGGGCACAGATACGCAGTATTTT | TRBJ2-3 | TRBV12-3/TRBV12-4 | few | -
CASSYSDRATEAFF | TGTGCCAGCAGTTACTCCGACAGGGCCACTGAAGCTTTCTTT | TRBJ1-1 | TRBV6-2/TRBV6-3 | many | TRBD1
CASRGGGWSTDTQYF | TGTGCCAGCAGGGGCGGCGGATGGAGCACAGATACGCAGTATTTT | TRBJ2-3 | TRBV27 | once | -
CASSFGGWGEGQPQHF | TGCGCCAGCAGCTTTGGCGGTTGGGGAGAGGGTCAGCCCCAGCATTTT | TRBJ1-5 | TRBV5-1 | many | -
CASDPGRLSTDTQYF | TGTGCCAGTGACCCGGGGAGACTATCCACAGATACGCAGTATTTT | TRBJ2-3 | TRBV2 | few | -
CASSFGEGFWETQYF | TGTGCCAGCAGCTTTGGTGAGGGCTTTTGGGAGACCCAGTACTTC | TRBJ2-5 | TRBV7-2 | - | -
CASSQEGQGAFGTDTQYF | TGCGCCAGCAGCCAGGAGGGACAGGGGGCATTCGGCACAGATACGCAGTATTTT | TRBJ2-3 | TRBV4-1 | many | TRBD1
CASSSPGQMLEAFF | TGTGCCAGCAGTTCTCCGGGACAAATGTTGGAAGCTTTCTTT | TRBJ1-1 | TRBV27 | few | -
CATRDILNTEAFF | TGTGCCACCAGGGACATTTTGAACACTGAAGCTTTCTTT | TRBJ1-1 | TRBV28 | many | -
CASSQFPTGPNEQYF | TGTGCCAGCAGTCAATTCCCGACAGGGCCCAACGAGCAGTACTTC | TRBJ2-7 | TRBV27 | few | TRBD1
CASSWRGVMNTEAFF | TGTGCCAGCAGTTGGAGGGGGGTCATGAACACTGAAGCTTTCTTT | TRBJ1-1 | TRBV28 | few | -
CSASRDITSPTNEKLFF | TGCAGTGCTAGCCGGGACATAACGTCTCCAACTAATGAAAAACTGTTTTTT | TRBJ1-4 | TRBV20-1 | - | -
CACSIGQGSTDTQYF | TGTGCCTGTAGTATAGGACAGGGTAGCACAGATACGCAGTATTTT | TRBJ2-3 | TRBV19 | - | TRBD1
CASSEKVIYNSPLHF | TGTGCCAGCAGTGAAAAAGTTATCTATAATTCACCCCTCCACTTT | TRBJ1-6 | TRBV6-1 | - | -
CASSRDMNTEAFF | TGTGCCAGCAGCCGAGACATGAACACTGAAGCTTTCTTT | TRBJ1-1 | TRBV5-6 | many | -
CASSQDRRSEAFF | TGCGCCAGCAGCCAAGATCGCCGATCTGAAGCTTTCTTT | TRBJ1-1 | TRBV4-3 | many | -
CSAHPRWTGESDTQYF | TGCAGTGCCCATCCTCGTTGGACGGGGGAATCAGATACGCAGTATTTT | TRBJ2-3 | TRBV20-1 | few | -